This TCR beta chain originates from a study of blood T cell repertoires in COVID-19. Study information: PBMCs, B-cell-depleted T cells, or T cells were the source of the cDNA or gDNA that made up the material.

The length of the CDR3 is 14 residues. CDR1 is MDHEN and CDR2 is SYDVKM in the germline V gene. The V end was cut by 2 bases, the J end by 6 bases, with 13 bases between. As handled by the study authors: How many nucleated cells were present was estimated from reference gene primer amplification. Libraries were prepared by immunoSEQ multiplex PCR; TCRdb keeps only in-frame clonotypes and omits some of them. The V and J calls and clone size are taken from that table; D and trimming were inferred from the DNA. The table shows about 180,000 clones, with approximately 92% occurring only once. The chain carries TRBV28 and TRBJ1-2; D may be TRBD1 (5 bases). Material: PBMCs or T cells enriched from blood (not recorded which). The sequence derives from a woman between 35 and 50 years old with acute COVID-19. CDR3 amino acids: CASSLGQGGDGYTF. The CDR3 DNA reads as TGTGCCAGCAGTTTAGGGCAGGGAGGGGATGGCTACACCTTC.